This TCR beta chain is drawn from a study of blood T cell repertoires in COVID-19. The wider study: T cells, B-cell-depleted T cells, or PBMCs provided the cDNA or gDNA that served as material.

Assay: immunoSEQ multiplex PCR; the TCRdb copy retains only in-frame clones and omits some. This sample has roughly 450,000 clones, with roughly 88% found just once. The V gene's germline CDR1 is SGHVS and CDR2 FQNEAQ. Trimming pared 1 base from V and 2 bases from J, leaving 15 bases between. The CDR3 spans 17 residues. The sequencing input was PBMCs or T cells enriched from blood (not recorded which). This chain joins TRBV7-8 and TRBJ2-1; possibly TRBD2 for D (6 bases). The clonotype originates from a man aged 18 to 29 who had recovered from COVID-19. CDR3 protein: CASSLGASARTYNEQFF. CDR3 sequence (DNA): TGTGCCAGCAGCTTAGGGGCTAGCGCACGGACCTACAATGAGCAGTTCTTC.